A single sample is the source of the 22 T cell receptor beta chains below, sequenced in a study of human T cells and chemical hapten exposure. Time point given: patch test 1, 2 weeks after DPC sensitization. Treatment reported: therapeutic diphenylcyclopropenone sensitization with weekly scalp DPC. From the RACE reads, TCRdb called clonotypes with MiXCR, one entry per CDR3 protein. The table has fewer than 60,000 distinct CDR3 sequences, approximately 9.1% seen once. The sample consisted of whole blood, taken in connection with sensitization to the hapten diphenylcyclopropenone (DPC). All receptors derive from a woman aged 50 to 60 with alopecia areata. Some clones in this sample may be carry-over from other donors' samples.

This clonotype has at least ten counts. This rearrangement joins TRBV27 to TRBJ1-1, with TRBD1 matching over 10 bases. This CDR3 has 14 residues. Germline CDR1 is MNHEY and CDR2 is SMNVEV (reference sequence). V shed 4 bases and J 8 bases; nucleotides not matched to a gene: 7. CDR3 in amino acids: CASSSRQGAREAFF. DNA for the CDR3: TGTGCCAGCAGTTCCCGACAGGGGGCCAGAGAAGCTTTCTTT.

This clonotype has at least ten counts. The chain is built from TRBV20-1 and TRBJ1-5; weak D call: TRBD1 (5 bases). Per the germline V gene, CDR1 is DFQATT and CDR2 is SNEGSKA (reference sequence). The CDR3 contains 14 residues. V gave up 3 bases and J gave up 0 bases, with 9 bases separating them. The CDR3 is CSASLGHSNQPQHF. The DNA of the CDR3 is TGCAGTGCTAGTCTCGGACATAGCAATCAGCCCCAGCATTTT.

The sample holds many counts of this clonotype. V usage is TRBV29-1 and J usage is TRBJ2-3, with TRBD2 matching over 12 bases. This CDR3 is built from 18 residues. Looked up from germline, CDR1 is SQVTM and CDR2 is ANQGSEA. Trimming at V came to 3 bases and at J to 5 bases, leaving 15 bases not matched to a gene. The CDR3 coding sequence is TGCAGCGTTGACAGGGCTAGCGGGAGGGCCTTGTTTAAAGATACGCAGTATTTT. Its protein is CSVDRASGRALFKDTQYF.

This clonotype was seen at least ten times. V usage is TRBV4-3 and J usage is TRBJ1-4; a weak D match, TRBD1 (5 bases). CDR1 and CDR2 from the germline V gene are LGHNA and YSLEER. V gave up 3 bases and J gave up 3 bases, with 14 bases separating them. This CDR3 contains 16 residues. CDR3 sequence reads: CASSQGFRAANEKLFF. The CDR3, as DNA: TGCGCCAGCAGCCAGGGTTTCAGGGCGGCTAATGAAAAACTGTTTTTT.

This clonotype has at least ten counts. The rearrangement uses TRBV29-1 and TRBJ2-7; D might be TRBD1 or TRBD2, each matching 5 bases. Germline V CDR1 and CDR2: SQVTM, ANQGSEA. The CDR3 has 12 amino acids. V was cut by 6 bases and J by 2 bases, with 11 bases left in between. CDR3 protein: CSVGDLPYEQYF. CDR3 in DNA: TGCAGCGTCGGGGACCTGCCCTACGAGCAGTACTTC.

In this sample, this clonotype turned up many times. The J gene is TRBJ1-1, the V gene TRBV12-3 or TRBV12-4; weak D call: TRBD1 (6 bases). This CDR3 spans 16 amino acids. With 2 bases removed from V and 3 bases from J, the gap between germline ends came to 16 bases. CDR3 loop: CASSLQGGARHTEAFF. Here the CDR3 DNA reads TGTGCCAGCAGTTTACAAGGGGGGGCTCGGCACACTGAAGCTTTCTTT.

About this clonotype: A much larger clone is a single base away; this may be a read error. The chain has TRBV29-1 and TRBJ1-5; D remains ambiguous. CDR3 length equals 11 residues. The V gene's germline CDR1 is SQVTM and CDR2 ANQGSEA. The CDR3 loop reads CTSGGNPPQHF. The CDR3 DNA reads as TGCACTTCAGGCGGCAATCCGCCCCAGCATTTT.

There are many counts of this clonotype. The chain uses TRBV4-3 and TRBJ2-3; no clear D. Deletions cut 1 base from V and 0 bases from J, with 14 bases between. Germline V gene lookup returns CDR1 LGHNA and CDR2 YSLEER. The CDR3 is 17 amino acids. Here the CDR3 reads CASSQVAYALSTDTQYF. CDR3 bases: TGCGCCAGCAGCCAAGTCGCGTACGCGTTGAGCACAGATACGCAGTATTTT.

This clonotype was recorded many times. The V call is TRBV28, the J call TRBJ1-2; D not resolved. The length of the CDR3 is 11 residues. The germline V gene has CDR1 MDHEN and CDR2 SYDVKM. V lost 5 bases and J 3 bases, leaving 4 bases between the germline ends. The CDR3 region is CASSIDYGYTF. CDR3 DNA sequence: TGTGCCAGCAGTATCGACTATGGCTACACCTTC.

The gene calls are TRBV6-2 or TRBV6-3 and TRBJ1-5; D is undetermined. The CDR3 has 15 residues. Between the trimmed V and J ends, which lost 1 base and 3 bases, there was a span of 10 bases. CDR1 and CDR2 (germline): MNHEY, SVGEGT. The CDR3 loop is CASSYWAGPNQPQHF. CDR3 coding DNA: TGTGCCAGCAGTTACTGGGCAGGCCCCAATCAGCCCCAGCATTTT.

Many counts were recorded for this clonotype. CDR3: CASSLGRANTGELFF. The CDR3 DNA reads as TGTGCCAGCAGCTTAGGTCGTGCAAACACCGGGGAGCTGTTTTTT. V is TRBV7-8 and J is TRBJ2-2; D ambiguous. In germline, CDR1 is SGHVS, CDR2 FQNEAQ. V dropped 1 base and J dropped 2 bases, with 8 bases sitting between them. The length of the CDR3 is 15 residues.

The chain has TRBV7-2 and TRBJ1-1, with no clear D. The CDR3 is 13 amino acids. Per germline, CDR1 SGHTA and CDR2 FQGNSA. V dropped 5 bases and J dropped 1 base, with 8 bases sitting between them. CDR3 region: CASSESTNTEAFF. The CDR3 nucleotides are TGTGCCAGCAGCGAGAGCACGAACACTGAAGCTTTCTTT.

This clonotype was seen many times. The V call is TRBV4-1, the J call TRBJ1-5; D gene ambiguous. This CDR3 spans 16 amino acids. The V gene lost 3 bases and the J gene lost 1 base, with 13 bases spanning the gap. Germline assignment: CDR1 MGHRA and CDR2 YSYEKL. CDR3 sequence: CASSQRTVLSNQPQHF. Written as DNA, the CDR3 is TGCGCCAGCAGCCAGCGGACGGTTCTAAGCAATCAGCCCCAGCATTTT.

This clonotype was seen only a few times. This chain connects TRBV6-5 to TRBJ1-3, with unresolved D. Trimming took 4 bases from V and 9 from J, leaving 7 bases between them. CDR1 and CDR2 (germline): MNHEY, SVGAGI. This CDR3 comprises 11 residues. This chain's CDR3 is CASSSKGTIYF. The CDR3 region has the DNA TGTGCCAGCAGTTCGAAGGGCACCATATATTTT.

Many counts were recorded for this clonotype. The chain couples TRBV7-9 to TRBJ2-7, with D tentatively TRBD1 or TRBD2 (5 bases each). Trimming cost V 1 base and J 1 base, with 8 bases left between them. The germline CDR1 and CDR2 sequences are SEHNR and FQNEAQ (reference sequence). The length of the CDR3 is 14 residues. The CDR3 sequence is CASSLDGGSYEQYF. The CDR3 DNA sequence: TGTGCCAGCAGCTTAGATGGGGGATCCTACGAGCAGTACTTC.

This clonotype was seen at least ten times. The chain carries TRBV7-9 and TRBJ1-3; D ambiguous. Germline V gives CDR1 SEHNR, CDR2 FQNEAQ (reference sequence). V was cut by 5 bases and J by 4 bases, with 6 bases left in between. The length of the CDR3 is 12 residues. CDR3 nucleotide sequence: TGTGCCAGCAGCCCACAGGGAAACACCATATATTTT. The encoded protein is CASSPQGNTIYF.

In this sample, this clonotype turned up many times. This chain uses TRBV30 with TRBJ2-7; the D is unclear. V shed 5 bases and J shed 2 bases, with 10 bases lying between them. Germline CDR1 is GTSNPN and CDR2 is SVGIG (reference sequence). CDR3 length: 12 residues. For the CDR3, the DNA is TGTGCCTGGGCGGCTTCACCCTACGAGCAGTACTTC. Translated: CAWAASPYEQYF.

In its sample, this clonotype was seen many times. This sequence joins TRBV11-2 and TRBJ1-1, with 7 bases aligning to TRBD1. From germline, CDR1 is SGHAT and CDR2 FQNNGV. J was trimmed by 11 bases and V by 5 bases; bases with no gene match: 8. The CDR3 consists of 12 residues. CDR3 sequence reads: CASSPTGLRAFF. As DNA, the CDR3 is TGTGCCAGCAGCCCGACAGGGCTTAGGGCTTTCTTT.

This clonotype was recorded many times. The rearrangement links TRBV30 to TRBJ2-1; 9 bases are shared with TRBD1. CDR1 and CDR2 from the germline V gene are GTSNPN and SVGIG (reference sequence). The V segment lost 4 bases and the J segment 8 bases; nucleotides outside the gene matches: 9. The CDR3 is 14 amino acids. The chain's CDR3 is CAWTSGQGYDEQFF. CDR3 bases: TGTGCCTGGACTTCGGGACAGGGATACGATGAGCAGTTCTTC.

This clonotype was observed a handful of times. This chain links TRBV7-6 with TRBJ1-5; 7 bases are a match to TRBD1. This CDR3 region has 15 residues. Germline-derived CDR1 and CDR2 are SGHVS and FNYEAQ. V lost 5 bases and J lost 2; bases outside the gene matches: 6. DNA of the CDR3: TGTGCCAGCAGCATTATGACAGGGCGCAATCAGCCCCAGCATTTT. This gives the protein CASSIMTGRNQPQHF. The full variable domain, completed using reference TRBV7-6 and TRBJ1-5, is GAGVSQSPRYKVTKRGQDVALRCDPISGHVSLYWYRQALGQGPEFLTYFNYEAQQDKSGLPNDRFSAERPEGSISTLTIQRTEQRDSAMYRCASSIMTGRNQPQHFGDGTRLSIL.

A few counts support this clonotype. This chain links TRBV10-3 with TRBJ1-1; TRBD1 matches at 11 bases. In germline, CDR1 is ENHRY, CDR2 SYGVKD. The V gene end was trimmed by 8 bases and the J gene end by 3 bases; junction bases not matched to a gene: 2. The CDR3 has 13 residues. The chain's CDR3 is CAIGQGADTEAFF. In DNA, the CDR3 is TGTGCCATCGGACAGGGGGCTGACACTGAAGCTTTCTTT.

This clonotype was observed many times. The J gene is TRBJ1-4, the V gene TRBV20-1; D is ambiguous. Trimming cost V 4 bases and J 6 bases, with 15 bases left between them. The CDR3 sequence is 14 residues long. Germline lookup yields CDR1 DFQATT and CDR2 SNEGSKA (reference sequence). The CDR3 coding sequence is TGCAGTGCTAAATTCGAGGGATCTCATGAAAAACTGTTTTTT. Its protein is CSAKFEGSHEKLFF.